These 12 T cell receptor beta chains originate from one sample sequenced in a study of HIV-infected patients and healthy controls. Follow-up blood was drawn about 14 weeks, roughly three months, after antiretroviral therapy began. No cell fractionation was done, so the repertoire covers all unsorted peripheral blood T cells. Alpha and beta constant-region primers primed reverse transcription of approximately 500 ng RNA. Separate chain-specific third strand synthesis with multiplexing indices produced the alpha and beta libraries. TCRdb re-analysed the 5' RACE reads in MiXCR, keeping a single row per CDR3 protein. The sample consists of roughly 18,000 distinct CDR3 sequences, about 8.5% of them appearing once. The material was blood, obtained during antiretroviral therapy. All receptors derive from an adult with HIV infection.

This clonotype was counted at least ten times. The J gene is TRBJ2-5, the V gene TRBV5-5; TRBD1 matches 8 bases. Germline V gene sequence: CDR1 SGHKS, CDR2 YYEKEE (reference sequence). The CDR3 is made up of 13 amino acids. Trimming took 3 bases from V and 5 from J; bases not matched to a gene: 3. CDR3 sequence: CASSSTGVETQYF. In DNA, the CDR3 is TGTGCCAGCAGCTCGACAGGGGTCGAGACCCAGTACTTC.

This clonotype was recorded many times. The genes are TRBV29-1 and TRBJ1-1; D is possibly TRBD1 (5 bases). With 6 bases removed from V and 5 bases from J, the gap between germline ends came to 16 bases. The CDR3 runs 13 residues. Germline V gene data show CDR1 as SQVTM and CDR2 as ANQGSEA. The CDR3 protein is CSVRGLRGTEAFF. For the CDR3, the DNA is TGCAGCGTGAGGGGTTTACGTGGGACTGAAGCTTTCTTT.

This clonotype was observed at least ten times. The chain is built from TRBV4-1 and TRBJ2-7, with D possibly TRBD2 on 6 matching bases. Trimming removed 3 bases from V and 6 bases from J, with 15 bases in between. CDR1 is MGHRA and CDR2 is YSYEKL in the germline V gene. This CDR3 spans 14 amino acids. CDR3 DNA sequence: TGCGCCAGCAGCCAGACGAGCGGGCCCGGCGAGCAGTACTTC. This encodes CASSQTSGPGEQYF.

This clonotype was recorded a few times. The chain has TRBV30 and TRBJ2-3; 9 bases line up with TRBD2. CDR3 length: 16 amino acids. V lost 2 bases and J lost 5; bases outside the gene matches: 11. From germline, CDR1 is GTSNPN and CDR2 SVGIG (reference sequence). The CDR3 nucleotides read TGTGCCTGGAGTACGGGTAGCGGGAGAGGTGAAGATACGCAGTATTTT. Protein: CAWSTGSGRGEDTQYF.

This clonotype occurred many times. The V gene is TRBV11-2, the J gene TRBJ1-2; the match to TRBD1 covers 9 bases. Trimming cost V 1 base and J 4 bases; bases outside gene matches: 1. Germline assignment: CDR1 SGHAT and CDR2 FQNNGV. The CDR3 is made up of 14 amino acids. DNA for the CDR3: TGTGCCAGCAGCTTAGCACAGGGGGCCTATGGCTACACCTTC. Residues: CASSLAQGAYGYTF.

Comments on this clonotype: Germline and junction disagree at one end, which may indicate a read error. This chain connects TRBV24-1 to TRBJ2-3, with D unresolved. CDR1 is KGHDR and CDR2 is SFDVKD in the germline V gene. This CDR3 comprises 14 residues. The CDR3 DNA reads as TGTGCCACCAGTGATTCCCCCTCTGTTGATACGCGGTATTTT. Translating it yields CATSDSPSVDTRYF.

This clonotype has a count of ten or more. CDR3 loop: CASSLSVNQPQHF. DNA for the CDR3: TGTGCCAGCAGTTTATCCGTCAATCAGCCCCAGCATTTT. The rearrangement uses TRBV27 and TRBJ1-5; D gene uncertain. CDR1 MNHEY and CDR2 SMNVEV come from the germline V gene (reference sequence). The CDR3 totals 13 residues. V lost 0 bases and J lost 3, with 3 bases in between.

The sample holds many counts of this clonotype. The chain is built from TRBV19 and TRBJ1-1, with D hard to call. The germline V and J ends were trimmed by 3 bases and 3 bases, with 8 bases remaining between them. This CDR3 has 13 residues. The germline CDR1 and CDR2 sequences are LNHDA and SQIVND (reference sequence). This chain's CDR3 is CASSISVDTEAFF. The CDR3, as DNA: TGTGCCAGTAGTATCTCGGTTGACACTGAAGCTTTCTTT.

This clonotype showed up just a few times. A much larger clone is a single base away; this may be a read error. CDR3 nucleotides: TGTGCCAGCAGTCCAGGGGAGAGCTCACCCCTCAACTTT. It encodes CASSPGESSPLNF. V gene TRBV6-5 combines with J gene TRBJ1-6; maybe TRBD1 (6 bases). CDR3 size: 13 residues. The germline V gene encodes CDR1 MNHEY and CDR2 SVGAGI.

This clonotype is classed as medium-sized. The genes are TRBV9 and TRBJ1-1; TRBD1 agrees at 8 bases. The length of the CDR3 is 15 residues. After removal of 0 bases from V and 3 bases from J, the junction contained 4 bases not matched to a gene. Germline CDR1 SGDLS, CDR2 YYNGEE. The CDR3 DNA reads TGTGCCAGCAGCGTAGGGACAGGGTTGGACACTGAAGCTTTCTTT. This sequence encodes CASSVGTGLDTEAFF.

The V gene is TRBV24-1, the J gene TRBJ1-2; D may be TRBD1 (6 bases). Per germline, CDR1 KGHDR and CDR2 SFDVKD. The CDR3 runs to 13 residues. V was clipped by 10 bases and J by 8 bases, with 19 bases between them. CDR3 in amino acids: CATGGGASEGYTF. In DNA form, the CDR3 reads TGTGCCACGGGGGGGGGGGCTTCGGAAGGCTACACCTTC.

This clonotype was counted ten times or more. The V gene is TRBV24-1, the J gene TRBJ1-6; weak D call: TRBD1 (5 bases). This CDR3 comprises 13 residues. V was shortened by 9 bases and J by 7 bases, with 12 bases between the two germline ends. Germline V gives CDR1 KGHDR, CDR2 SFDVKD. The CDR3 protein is CATGGTRNSPLHF. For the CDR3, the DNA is TGTGCCACCGGCGGGACTCGGAATTCACCCCTCCACTTT.